This is a list of T cell receptor beta chains from one sample in a study of T cells in Graves' hyperthyroidism and ophthalmopathy. In TCRdb, the multiplex PCR reads were re-called with MiXCR into one record per CDR3 protein. The sample records hundreds of thousands of distinct CDR3 sequences, about 15% being singletons. Sequencing used blood. All receptors come from a woman in her thirties or forties with Graves' ophthalmopathy. Each CDR3 is given with its conserved first and last residue. Fields, in order: clone size, J gene, D gene, V gene, CDR3 DNA, CDR3 protein. A D gene is named only where the DNA matches it firmly. Only part of the rows carry a size: once, few, many, or a class if the clone is expanded.

many | TRBJ2-7 | TRBD1 | TRBV30 | TGTGCCTGGAGTCTATGGGGACAGGGGTTCTCCTACGAGCAGTACTTC | CAWSLWGQGFSYEQYF
many | TRBJ1-3 | . | TRBV7-8 | TGTGCCAGCAGCGGTCGGAGGGTGGGGGTTGGAAACACCATATATTTT | CASSGRRVGVGNTIYF
few | TRBJ1-1 | . | TRBV4-2 | TGTGCCAGCAGCCATCTAGAGGGATATAACACTGAAGCTTTCTTT | CASSHLEGYNTEAFF
many | TRBJ2-5 | . | TRBV13 | TGTGCCAGCAGCCGCCGGGACACCCAAGAGACCCAGTACTTC | CASSRRDTQETQYF
many | TRBJ2-2 | . | TRBV6-2/TRBV6-3 | TGTGCCAGCAGTTACTCGAAATGGACCGGGGAGCTGTTTTTT | CASSYSKWTGELFF
many | TRBJ2-5 | TRBD2 | TRBV20-1 | TGCAGTGCTAGAGGACCCCTAGCGGGAGTCTTTCGGGGGATCCAAGAGACCCAGTACTTC | CSARGPLAGVFRGIQETQYF
many | TRBJ1-5 | . | TRBV12-3/TRBV12-4 | TGTGCCAGCACGTTTGTAGGCAACAATCAGCCCCAGCATTTT | CASTFVGNNQPQHF
many | TRBJ1-6 | . | TRBV5-1 | TGCGCCAGCAGCTTCAACCTGGATTCACCCCTCCACTTT | CASSFNLDSPLHF
. | TRBJ1-5 | . | TRBV4-2 | TGTGCCAGCAGCCAAGGGGCTGCGCATCAGCCCCAGCATTTT | CASSQGAAHQPQHF
many | TRBJ1-2 | TRBD1 | TRBV29-1 | TGCAGCGTTGTGGTGGGACAGGCCGGCACAAGGTCGGGCTACACCTTC | CSVVVGQAGTRSGYTF
many | TRBJ2-7 | . | TRBV2 | TGTGCCAGCAGCGGGTCTCTAGCGAAGAGCTCCTACGAGCAGTACTTC | CASSGSLAKSSYEQYF
many | TRBJ2-4 | . | TRBV7-2 | TGTGCCAGCAGCTTAGTGGCGGGGTTAGCCAAAAACATTCAGTACTTC | CASSLVAGLAKNIQYF
many | TRBJ2-7 | TRBD1 | TRBV4-1 | TGCGCCAGCAGCCAATCGGGACAGGGATACGAGCAGTACTTC | CASSQSGQGYEQYF
few | TRBJ2-5 | . | TRBV11-2 | TGTGCCAGCAGCCCCGGGACTCCGGGGACCCAGTACTTC | CASSPGTPGTQYF
. | TRBJ1-1 | . | TRBV20-1 | TGCAGTGCCAAGCGACTGGGGGGCAGGGGGAACACTGAAGCTTTCTTT | CSAKRLGGRGNTEAFF
few | TRBJ1-1 | . | TRBV7-9 | TGTGCCAGCAGCAACTGGGGCACTGAAGCTTTCTTT | CASSNWGTEAFF
many | TRBJ1-5 | TRBD1 | TRBV10-2 | TGCGCCAGCAGATCGGCAGGGGGAAATCAGCCCCAGCATTTT | CASRSAGGNQPQHF
. | TRBJ1-1 | . | TRBV7-9 | TGTGCCAGCAGCTTAGTGACGGGGCAATGGACTGAAGCTTTCTTT | CASSLVTGQWTEAFF
. | TRBJ2-7 | . | TRBV28 | TGTGCCAGCAGTGACCCCTCCTCGGGGGAGCAGTACTTC | CASSDPSSGEQYF
. | TRBJ2-5 | . | TRBV5-1 | TGCGCCAGCAGCTTGAACCCCGGGACGGTCGGTCAAGAGACCCAGTACTTC | CASSLNPGTVGQETQYF
many | TRBJ2-5 | TRBD2 | TRBV30 | TGTGCCTGGGACAGCGGGAGCTTGGAGACCCAGTACTTC | CAWDSGSLETQYF